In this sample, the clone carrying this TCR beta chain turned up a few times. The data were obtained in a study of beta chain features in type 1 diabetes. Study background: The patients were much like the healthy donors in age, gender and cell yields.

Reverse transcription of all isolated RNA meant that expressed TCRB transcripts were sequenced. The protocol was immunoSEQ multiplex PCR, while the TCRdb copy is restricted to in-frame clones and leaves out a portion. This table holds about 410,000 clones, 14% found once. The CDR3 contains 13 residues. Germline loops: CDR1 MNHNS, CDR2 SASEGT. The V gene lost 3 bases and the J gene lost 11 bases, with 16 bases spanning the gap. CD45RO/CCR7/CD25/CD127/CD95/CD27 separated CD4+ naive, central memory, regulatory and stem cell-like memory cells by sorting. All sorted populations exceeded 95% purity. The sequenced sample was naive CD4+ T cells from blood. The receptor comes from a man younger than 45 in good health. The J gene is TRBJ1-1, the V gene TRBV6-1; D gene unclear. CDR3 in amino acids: CASSDQTYTYAFF. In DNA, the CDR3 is TGTGCCAGCAGTGACCAGACATACACCTACGCTTTCTTT.